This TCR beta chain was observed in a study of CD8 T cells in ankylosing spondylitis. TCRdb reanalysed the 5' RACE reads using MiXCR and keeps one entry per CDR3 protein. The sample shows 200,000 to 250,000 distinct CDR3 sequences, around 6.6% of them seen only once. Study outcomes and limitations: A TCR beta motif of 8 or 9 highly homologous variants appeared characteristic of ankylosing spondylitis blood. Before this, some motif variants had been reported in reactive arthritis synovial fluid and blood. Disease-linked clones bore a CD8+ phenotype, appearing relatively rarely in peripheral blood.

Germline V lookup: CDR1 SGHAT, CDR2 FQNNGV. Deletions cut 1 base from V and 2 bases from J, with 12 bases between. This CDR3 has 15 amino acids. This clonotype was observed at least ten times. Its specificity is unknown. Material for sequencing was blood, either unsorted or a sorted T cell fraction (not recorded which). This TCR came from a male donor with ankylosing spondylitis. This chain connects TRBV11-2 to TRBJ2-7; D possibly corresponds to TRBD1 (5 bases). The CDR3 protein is CASSLAPGIPYEQYF. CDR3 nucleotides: TGTGCCAGCAGCTTAGCCCCAGGGATTCCCTACGAGCAGTACTTC.